The entry that follows covers one TCR beta chain sequence. Deletions cut 11 bases from V and 3 bases from J, with 16 bases between. The CDR3 loop spans 13 amino acids. Per the germline V gene, CDR1 is SGHAT and CDR2 is FQNNGV. The data originate from a study of control samples from healthy donors and cancer patients. The data were produced by immunoSEQ multiplex PCR, yet TCRdb's version contains in-frame clones alone and is incomplete. The sample has 130,000 or so clones; roughly 86% are singletons. The specimen was PBMCs. The receptor comes from a man aged 50-60 years with head and neck cancer. J is TRBJ1-1 and V is TRBV11-2; D perhaps matches TRBD1 (5 bases). The CDR3 here is CASRGGTDTEAFF. Written as DNA, the CDR3 is TGTGCCTCACGGGGCGGAACGGACACTGAAGCTTTCTTT.